This T cell receptor (beta chain) was obtained from a study of CD8+CD57+ T cells in acquired aplastic anemia. Study-wide context: Sorted CD4+ and CD8+ cell DNA averaged roughly 3.2 ug. Broader study findings: Patients and controls had in common 25 to 35 CD8+ CDR3 sequences.

To note about this clonotype: Its antigen is currently unknown.

CDR3 and TCR beta VDJ profiling relied on genomic DNA as the template. TCRdb called the reads again in MiXCR, with one record for every CDR3 protein. Here the sample spans fewer than 250,000 distinct CDR3 sequences, 40% to 50% being singletons. The sequenced patients had an expansion of CD8+CD57+ cells seen by flow cytometry. There were no patients without severe acquired aplastic anemia. The clonotype comes from a human donor with aplastic anemia. Sequenced sample: sorted CD4+, CD8+, or CD8+CD57+ T cells (not recorded which) from PBMCs.

The CDR3 DNA follows: TGTGCCAGCAGCCACCGGGGGACTGGGACGGAGCAGTACGTC. Its translation: CASSHRGTGTEQYV. V and J are TRBV7-3 and TRBJ2-7; weak D call: TRBD2 (6 bases). Deletions cut 5 bases from V and 7 bases from J, with 18 bases between. This CDR3 contains 14 residues. The germline CDR1 and CDR2 sequences are SGHTA and FQGTGA.